This record looks at one TCR beta chain sequence and its context. What it recognizes is unknown. This specimen belongs to a study of T cell repertoires in cytomegalovirus infection. About the research overall: Indicated by public TCR beta signatures were CMV infection and matching HLA type. Findings and limits, study-wide: HLA-C-restricted CMV-specific TCR beta clonotypes were dominant in the ex vivo response. The cumulative frequency of public TCR beta families distinguished individuals who carried CMV together with the relevant HLA.

TCRdb reprocessed the reads via MiXCR and lists one record per CDR3 protein. The repertoire includes more than 200,000 distinct CDR3 sequences, approximately 9.2% of them detected once, and approximately 16% sits in the top ten. This clonotype was obtained from a human donor in good health (CMV status not recorded). Some clones in this sample may be carry-over from other donors' samples. Input material: PBMCs.

In DNA form, the CDR3 reads TGTGCCAGCACGGAAAGGGCAGCTAACTATGGCTACACCTTC. It translates to CASTERAANYGYTF. The chain carries TRBV2 and TRBJ1-2; D gene uncertain. V was clipped by 7 bases and J by 0 bases, with 12 bases between them. The CDR3 length is 14 residues. Germline CDR1 and CDR2: SNHLY and FYNNEI. Combining the CDR3 with reference TRBV2 and TRBJ1-2 gives the whole variable domain EPEVTQTPSHQVTQMGQEVILRCVPISNHLYFYWYRQILGQKVEFLVSFYNNEISEKSEIFDDQFSVERPDGSNFTLKIRSTKLEDSAMYFCASTERAANYGYTFGSGTRLTVV.